The 14 T cell receptor beta chains presented below share a single source sample, sequenced in a study of OX40 agonist ivuxolimab in advanced cancers. Libraries were built with the immunoSEQ multiplex PCR assay. What TCRdb holds here is the immuneACCESS table cut down to in-frame rearrangements. Part of the clones is not present; checked against another copy, under half of the missing clones reflect an unresolved V gene, and the others are unexplained. In all, the sample holds approximately 74,000 clones, and 80% to 95% of those were seen once. Around 0.51% of the sample is taken by the ten largest. The sequencing used CD4+ or CD8+ T cells sorted from blood, collected in a trial of the OX40 agonist ivuxolimab. These receptors were taken from an adult with an advanced solid tumor such as melanoma, head and neck, liver or kidney cancer.

The chain couples TRBV19 to TRBJ2-1, with D possibly TRBD2 on 5 matching bases. The CDR3 covers 16 residues. Germline CDR1 reads LNHDA; CDR2 reads SQIVND (reference sequence). Trimming took 3 bases from V and 2 from J, leaving 14 bases between them. CDR3 bases: TGTGCCAGTAGTATGGCTGCGGAGCGGACCTACAATGAGCAGTTCTTC. Protein sequence: CASSMAAERTYNEQFF. Combining the CDR3 with reference TRBV19 and TRBJ2-1 gives the whole variable domain DGGITQSPKYLFRKEGQNVTLSCEQNLNHDAMYWYRQDPGQGLRLIYYSQIVNDFQKGDIAEGYSVSREKKESFPLTVTSAQKNPTAFYLCASSMAAERTYNEQFFGPGTRLTVL.

The chain couples TRBV7-6 to TRBJ2-3; 13 bases line up with TRBD2. V lost 3 bases to trimming and J lost 4 bases; unmatched junction nucleotides: 10. Germline values: CDR1 SGHVS, CDR2 FNYEAQ. The CDR3 totals 18 residues. The CDR3 here is CASSFAYATSGRADTQYF. DNA for the CDR3: TGTGCCAGCAGCTTCGCTTACGCCACTAGCGGGAGGGCAGATACGCAGTATTTT.

This clone was picked up one time. CDR3 region: CASSWAGSTDTQYF. CDR3 nucleotides: TGTGCCAGCAGTTGGGCAGGAAGCACAGATACGCAGTATTTT. This chain uses TRBV28 with TRBJ2-3; D is ambiguous. The CDR3 length is 14 residues. V dropped 4 bases and J dropped 0 bases, with 8 bases sitting between them. Per germline, CDR1 MDHEN and CDR2 SYDVKM.

The rearrangement uses TRBV28 and TRBJ2-3, with D tentatively TRBD1 (6 bases). CDR1 is MDHEN and CDR2 is SYDVKM in the germline V gene. CDR3 length: 13 residues. Trimming shortened V by 0 bases and J by 15 bases, and 16 bases separated the two germline ends. CDR3 amino acids: CASSLWISGDTYF. CDR3 DNA: TGTGCCAGCAGTTTATGGATTTCCGGGGACACATATTTT.

This clone was observed a handful of times. The V gene is TRBV14, the J gene TRBJ1-1; no firm D call. Trimming took 1 base from V and 2 from J, leaving 8 bases between them. Looked up from germline, CDR1 is SGHDN and CDR2 is FVKESK. The CDR3 contains 14 residues. The chain's CDR3 is CASSQAYQNTEAFF. The CDR3 DNA reads TGTGCCAGCAGCCAAGCCTACCAAAACACTGAAGCTTTCTTT. The full variable domain, with the rest looked up from reference TRBV14 and TRBJ1-1, is EAGVTQFPSHSVIEKGQTVTLRCDPISGHDNLYWYRRVMGKEIKFLLHFVKESKQDESGMPNNRFLAERTGGTYSTLKVQPAELEDSGVYFCASSQAYQNTEAFFGQGTRLTVV.

The gene calls are TRBV6-6 and TRBJ2-2, with D perhaps TRBD2 (6 bases). V gave up 10 bases and J gave up 1 base, with 13 bases separating them. The CDR3 extends over 14 amino acids. The germline V gene has CDR1 MNHNY and CDR2 SVGAGI (reference sequence). The CDR3 DNA is TGTGCCACCACCGGGACTGGGAACACCGGGGAGCTGTTTTTT. This codes for CATTGTGNTGELFF.

This sequence joins TRBV7-9 and TRBJ2-7, with 14 bases aligning to TRBD2. V trimming: 5 bases; J trimming: 6 bases; junction bases outside the gene matches: 3. CDR1 is SEHNR and CDR2 is FQNEAQ in the germline V gene (reference sequence). This CDR3 is built from 14 residues. The CDR3 nucleotides are TGTGCCAGCAGCACAGGACTAGCGGGAGGCGAGCAGTACTTC. Translation: CASSTGLAGGEQYF.

V gene TRBV18 combines with J gene TRBJ1-1; no definite D call. Trimming pared 3 bases from V and 0 bases from J, leaving 5 bases between. This CDR3 is built from 13 residues. Germline CDR1 is KGHSH and CDR2 is LQKENI. The CDR3 is CASSPAMNTEAFF. The DNA of the CDR3 is TGTGCCAGCTCACCCGCAATGAACACTGAAGCTTTCTTT. Full variable domain (remainder filled in from reference TRBV18 and TRBJ1-1): NAGVMQNPRHLVRRRGQEARLRCSPMKGHSHVYWYRQLPEEGLKFMVYLQKENIIDESGMPKERFSAEFPKEGPSILRIQQVVRGDSAAYFCASSPAMNTEAFFGQGTRLTVV.

The CDR3 region has the DNA TGTGCCAGCAGTTTTAGTGCCGGGGGTCAGCCCCAGCATTTT. Its protein product is CASSFSAGGQPQHF. The genes are TRBV28 and TRBJ1-5; the D gene is possibly TRBD1 (5 bases). V dropped 3 bases and J dropped 6 bases, with 12 bases sitting between them. From germline, CDR1 is MDHEN and CDR2 SYDVKM. The CDR3 covers 14 residues.

This chain links TRBV19 with TRBJ1-2; D gene ambiguous. Germline V CDR1 and CDR2: LNHDA, SQIVND (reference sequence). This CDR3 spans 17 amino acids. Trimming left V 3 bases short and J 1 base short, with 18 bases between. In nucleotides, the CDR3 is TGTGCCAGTAGTATTCGGATCTTCCGTAGAGATAACTATGGCTACACCTTC. Residues: CASSIRIFRRDNYGYTF.

The V and J genes are TRBV18 and TRBJ1-2, with D possibly matching TRBD1 (5 bases). This CDR3 contains 18 residues. V dropped 6 bases and J dropped 0 bases, with 23 bases sitting between them. In germline, CDR1 is KGHSH, CDR2 LQKENI. CDR3 in DNA: TGTGCCAGCTCGCGGTCCCCGGGACGGACCAACGCTAACTATGGCTACACCTTC. This codes for CASSRSPGRTNANYGYTF.

The rearrangement links TRBV20-1 to TRBJ1-5, with a weak D call TRBD1 (6 bases). V was trimmed by 1 base and J by 8 bases, leaving 6 bases between them. Germline CDR1 DFQATT, CDR2 SNEGSKA (reference sequence). The CDR3 loop spans 11 amino acids. CDR3 sequence: CSARGQEPQHF. The CDR3 DNA sequence: TGCAGTGCTAGAGGACAGGAGCCCCAGCATTTT.

This clone was picked up one time. The V call is TRBV20-1, the J call TRBJ1-4; D is unclear. Germline V gene sequence: CDR1 DFQATT, CDR2 SNEGSKA (reference sequence). CDR3 size: 10 residues. The V gene lost 6 bases and the J gene lost 8 bases, with 7 bases spanning the gap. The CDR3 is CSAGKEKLFF. CDR3 in DNA: TGCAGTGCAGGGAAGGAAAAACTGTTTTTT.

This chain uses TRBV9 with TRBJ2-1; 11 bases map to TRBD2. Trimming at V came to 4 bases and at J to 10 bases, leaving 10 bases not matched to a gene. The CDR3 totals 15 residues. CDR1 is SGDLS and CDR2 is YYNGEE in the germline V gene. CDR3 sequence: CASSTALLAGGEQFF. The DNA of the CDR3 is TGTGCCAGCAGCACAGCCTTGCTAGCGGGAGGCGAGCAGTTCTTC. Together with reference TRBV9 and TRBJ2-1, the CDR3 gives the full variable domain: DSGVTQTPKHLITATGQRVTLRCSPRSGDLSVYWYQQSLDQGLQFLIQYYNGEERAKGNILERFSAQQFPDLHSELNLSSLELGDSALYFCASSTALLAGGEQFFGPGTRLTVL.